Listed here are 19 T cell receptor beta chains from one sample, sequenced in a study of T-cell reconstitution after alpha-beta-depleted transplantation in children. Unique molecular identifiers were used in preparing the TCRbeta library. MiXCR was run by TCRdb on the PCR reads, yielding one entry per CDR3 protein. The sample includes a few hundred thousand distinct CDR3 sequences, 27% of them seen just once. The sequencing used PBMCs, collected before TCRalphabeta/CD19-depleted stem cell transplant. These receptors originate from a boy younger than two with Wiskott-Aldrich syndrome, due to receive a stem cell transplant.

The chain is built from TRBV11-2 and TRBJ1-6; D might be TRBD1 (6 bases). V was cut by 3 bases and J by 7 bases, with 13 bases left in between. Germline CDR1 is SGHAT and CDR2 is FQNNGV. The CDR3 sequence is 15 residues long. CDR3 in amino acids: CASSFGGAANSPLHF. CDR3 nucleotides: TGTGCCAGCAGCTTTGGGGGCGCCGCGAATTCACCCCTCCACTTT. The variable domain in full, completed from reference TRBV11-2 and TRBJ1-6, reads EAGVAQSPRYKIIEKRQSVAFWCNPISGHATLYWYQQILGQGPKLLIQFQNNGVVDDSQLPKDRFSAERLKGVDSTLKIQPAKLEDSAVYLCASSFGGAANSPLHFGNGTRLTVT.

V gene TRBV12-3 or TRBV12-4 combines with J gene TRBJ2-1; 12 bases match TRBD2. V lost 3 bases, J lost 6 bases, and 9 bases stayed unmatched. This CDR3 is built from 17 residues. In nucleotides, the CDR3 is TGTGCCAGCAGTTTTCAGGCTAGCGGGAGGGGAGGCAATGAGCAGTTCTTC. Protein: CASSFQASGRGGNEQFF.

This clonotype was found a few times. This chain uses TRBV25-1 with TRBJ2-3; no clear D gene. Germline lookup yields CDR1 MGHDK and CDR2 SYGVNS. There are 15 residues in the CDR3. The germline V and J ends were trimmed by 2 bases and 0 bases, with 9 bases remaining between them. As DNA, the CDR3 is TGTGCCAGCAGTGAAGACAATACTAGCACAGATACGCAGTATTTT. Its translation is CASSEDNTSTDTQYF.

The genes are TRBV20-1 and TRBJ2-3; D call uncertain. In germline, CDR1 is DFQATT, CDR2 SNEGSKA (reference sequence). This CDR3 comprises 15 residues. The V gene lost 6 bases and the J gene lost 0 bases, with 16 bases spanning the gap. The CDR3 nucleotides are TGCAGTGCGCGGCCCCGGGCTAGAAGCACAGATACGCAGTATTTT. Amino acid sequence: CSARPRARSTDTQYF.

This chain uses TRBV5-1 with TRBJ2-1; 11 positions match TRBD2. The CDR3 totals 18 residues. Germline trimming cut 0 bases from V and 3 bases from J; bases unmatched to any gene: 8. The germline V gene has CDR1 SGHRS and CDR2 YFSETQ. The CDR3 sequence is CASSLDITSGRFYNEQFF. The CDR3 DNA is TGCGCCAGCAGCTTGGATATTACTAGCGGGAGATTCTACAATGAGCAGTTCTTC.

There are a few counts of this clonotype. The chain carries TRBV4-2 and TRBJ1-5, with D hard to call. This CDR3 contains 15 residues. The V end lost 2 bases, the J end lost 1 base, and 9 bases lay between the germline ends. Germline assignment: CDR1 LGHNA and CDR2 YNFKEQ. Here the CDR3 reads CASSQQGPSNQPQHF. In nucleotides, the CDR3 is TGTGCCAGCAGCCAACAAGGACCCAGCAATCAGCCCCAGCATTTT.

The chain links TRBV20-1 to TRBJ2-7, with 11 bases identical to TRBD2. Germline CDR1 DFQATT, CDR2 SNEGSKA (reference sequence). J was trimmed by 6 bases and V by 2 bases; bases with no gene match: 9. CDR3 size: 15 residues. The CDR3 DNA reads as TGCAGTGCTAGACCGGGACTAGCGGCTACCTGCGAGCAGTACTTC. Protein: CSARPGLAATCEQYF.

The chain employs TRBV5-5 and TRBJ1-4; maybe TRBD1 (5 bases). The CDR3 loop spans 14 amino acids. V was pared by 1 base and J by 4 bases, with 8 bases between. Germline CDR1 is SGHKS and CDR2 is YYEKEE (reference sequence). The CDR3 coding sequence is TGTGCCAGCAGCTTGCGAGGGGTTAATGAAAAACTGTTTTTT. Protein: CASSLRGVNEKLFF.

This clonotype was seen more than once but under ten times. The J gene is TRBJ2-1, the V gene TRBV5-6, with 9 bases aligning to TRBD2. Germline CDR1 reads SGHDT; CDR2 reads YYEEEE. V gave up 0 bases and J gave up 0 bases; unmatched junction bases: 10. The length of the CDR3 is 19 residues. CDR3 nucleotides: TGTGCCAGCAGCTTGGATCAAGCGGGAGGTCGAAGCTCCTACAATGAGCAGTTCTTC. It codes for CASSLDQAGGRSSYNEQFF.

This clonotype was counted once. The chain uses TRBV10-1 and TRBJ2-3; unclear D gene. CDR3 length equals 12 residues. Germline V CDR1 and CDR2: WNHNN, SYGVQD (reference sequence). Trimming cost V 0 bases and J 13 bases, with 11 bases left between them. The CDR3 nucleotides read TGCGCCAGCAGTGAGTCGTTTTCCGTCAAGTATTTT. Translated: CASSESFSVKYF.

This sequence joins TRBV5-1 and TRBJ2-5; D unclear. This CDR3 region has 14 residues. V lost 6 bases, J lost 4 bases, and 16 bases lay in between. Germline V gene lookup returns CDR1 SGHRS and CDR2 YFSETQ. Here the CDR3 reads CASTPGWLTETQYF. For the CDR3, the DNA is TGCGCCAGCACCCCCGGGTGGCTGACAGAGACCCAGTACTTC.

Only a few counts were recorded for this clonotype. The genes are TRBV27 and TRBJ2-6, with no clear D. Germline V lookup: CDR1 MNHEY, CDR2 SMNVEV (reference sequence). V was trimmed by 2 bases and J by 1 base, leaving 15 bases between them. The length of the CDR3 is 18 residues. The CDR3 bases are TGTGCCAGCAGTTTACGGAAACCTAATCTTTCTGGGGCCAACGTCCTGACTTTC. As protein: CASSLRKPNLSGANVLTF.

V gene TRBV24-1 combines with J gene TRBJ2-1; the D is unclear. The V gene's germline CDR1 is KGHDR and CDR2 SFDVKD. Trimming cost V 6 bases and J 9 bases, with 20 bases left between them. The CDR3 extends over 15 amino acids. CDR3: CATSRPRSLHSEQFF. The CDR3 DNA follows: TGTGCCACCAGTAGGCCGCGTAGTCTTCACAGTGAGCAGTTCTTC.

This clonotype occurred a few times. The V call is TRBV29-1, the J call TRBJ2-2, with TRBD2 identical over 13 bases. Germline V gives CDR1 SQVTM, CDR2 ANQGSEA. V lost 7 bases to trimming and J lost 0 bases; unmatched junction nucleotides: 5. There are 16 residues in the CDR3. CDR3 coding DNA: TGCAGCGCTGGACTAGCGGGAGTTTCGAACACCGGGGAGCTGTTTTTT. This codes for CSAGLAGVSNTGELFF.

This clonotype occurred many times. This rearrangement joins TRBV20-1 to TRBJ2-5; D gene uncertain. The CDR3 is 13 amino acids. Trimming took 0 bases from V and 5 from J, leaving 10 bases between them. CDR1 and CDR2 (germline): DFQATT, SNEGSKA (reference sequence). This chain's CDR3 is CSAREPRLETQYF. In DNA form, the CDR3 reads TGCAGTGCTAGAGAACCTAGACTGGAGACCCAGTACTTC.

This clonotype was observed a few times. The CDR3 loop reads CASSFGDRSQETQYF. The CDR3 bases are TGTGCCAGCAGCTTCGGAGATCGTTCTCAAGAGACCCAGTACTTC. V is TRBV7-9 and J is TRBJ2-5, with no clear D. CDR1 is SEHNR, CDR2 FQNEAQ, per germline (reference sequence). V lost 3 bases and J lost 2, with 13 bases in between. The CDR3 has 15 amino acids.

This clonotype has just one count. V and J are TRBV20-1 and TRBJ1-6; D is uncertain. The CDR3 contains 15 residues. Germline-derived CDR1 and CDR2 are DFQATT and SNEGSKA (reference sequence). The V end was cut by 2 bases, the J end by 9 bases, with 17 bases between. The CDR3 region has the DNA TGCAGTGCTAGATCTTTGTTGGGATACAGTTCACCCCTCCACTTT. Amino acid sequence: CSARSLLGYSSPLHF.

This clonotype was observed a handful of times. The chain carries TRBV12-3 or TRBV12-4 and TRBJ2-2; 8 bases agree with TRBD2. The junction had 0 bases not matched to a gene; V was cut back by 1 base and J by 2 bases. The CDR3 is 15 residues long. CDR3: CASSLGTSNTGELFF. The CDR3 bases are TGTGCCAGCAGTTTAGGGACTAGCAACACCGGGGAGCTGTTTTTT.

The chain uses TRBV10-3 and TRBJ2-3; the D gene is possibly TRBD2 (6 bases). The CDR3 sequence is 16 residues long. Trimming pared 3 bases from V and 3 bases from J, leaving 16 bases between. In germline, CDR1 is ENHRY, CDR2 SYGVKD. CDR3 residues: CAISDQIAELTDTQYF. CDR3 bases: TGTGCCATCAGTGATCAAATAGCGGAACTTACAGATACGCAGTATTTT.